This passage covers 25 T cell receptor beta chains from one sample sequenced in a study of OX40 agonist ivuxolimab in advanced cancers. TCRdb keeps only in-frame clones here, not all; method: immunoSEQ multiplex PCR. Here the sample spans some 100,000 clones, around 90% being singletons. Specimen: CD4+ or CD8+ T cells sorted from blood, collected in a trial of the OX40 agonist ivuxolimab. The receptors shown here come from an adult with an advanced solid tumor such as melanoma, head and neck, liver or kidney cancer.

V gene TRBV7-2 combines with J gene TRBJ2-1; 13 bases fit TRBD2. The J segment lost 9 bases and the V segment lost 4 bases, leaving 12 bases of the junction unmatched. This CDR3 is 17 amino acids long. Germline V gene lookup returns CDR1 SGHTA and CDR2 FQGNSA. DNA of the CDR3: TGTGCCAGCAGCTCATCCTCGACTAGCGGGAGGATAGGTGAGCAGTTCTTC. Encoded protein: CASSSSSTSGRIGEQFF.

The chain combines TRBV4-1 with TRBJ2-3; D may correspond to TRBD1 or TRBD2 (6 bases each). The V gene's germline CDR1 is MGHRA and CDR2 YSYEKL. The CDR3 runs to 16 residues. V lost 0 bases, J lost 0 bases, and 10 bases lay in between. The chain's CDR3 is CASSQEGGASTDTQYF. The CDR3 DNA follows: TGCGCCAGCAGCCAAGAGGGGGGCGCGAGCACAGATACGCAGTATTTT.

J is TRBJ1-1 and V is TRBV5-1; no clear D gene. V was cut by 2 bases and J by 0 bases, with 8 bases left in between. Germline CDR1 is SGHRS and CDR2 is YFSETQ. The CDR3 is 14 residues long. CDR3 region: CASSLGSMNTEAFF. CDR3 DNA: TGCGCCAGCAGCTTAGGTTCCATGAACACTGAAGCTTTCTTT.

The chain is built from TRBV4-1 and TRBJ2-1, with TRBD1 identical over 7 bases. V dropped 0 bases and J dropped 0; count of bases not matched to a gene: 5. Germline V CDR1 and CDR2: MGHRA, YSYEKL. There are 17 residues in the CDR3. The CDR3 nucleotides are TGCGCCAGCAGCCAAGAAAAGGGGGCCCTCTCCTACAATGAGCAGTTCTTC. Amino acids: CASSQEKGALSYNEQFF.

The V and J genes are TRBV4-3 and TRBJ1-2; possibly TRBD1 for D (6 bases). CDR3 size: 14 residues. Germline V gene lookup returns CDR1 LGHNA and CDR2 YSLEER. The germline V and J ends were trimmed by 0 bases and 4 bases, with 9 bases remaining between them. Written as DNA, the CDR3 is TGCGCCAGCAGCCAAGAAGGAGGGGGCTATGGCTACACCTTC. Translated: CASSQEGGGYGYTF.

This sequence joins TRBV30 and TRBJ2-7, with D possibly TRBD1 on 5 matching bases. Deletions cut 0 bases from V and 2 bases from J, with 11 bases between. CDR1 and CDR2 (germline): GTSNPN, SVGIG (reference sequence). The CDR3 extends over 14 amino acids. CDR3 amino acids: CAWSVGHTAYEQYF. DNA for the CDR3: TGTGCCTGGAGTGTGGGGCATACGGCCTACGAGCAGTACTTC.

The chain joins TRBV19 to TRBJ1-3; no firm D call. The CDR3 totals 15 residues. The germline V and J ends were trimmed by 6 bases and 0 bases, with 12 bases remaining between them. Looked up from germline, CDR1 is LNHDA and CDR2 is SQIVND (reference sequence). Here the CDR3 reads CASRRGMSSGNTIYF. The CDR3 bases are TGTGCCAGTAGGAGAGGCATGAGCTCTGGAAACACCATATATTTT.

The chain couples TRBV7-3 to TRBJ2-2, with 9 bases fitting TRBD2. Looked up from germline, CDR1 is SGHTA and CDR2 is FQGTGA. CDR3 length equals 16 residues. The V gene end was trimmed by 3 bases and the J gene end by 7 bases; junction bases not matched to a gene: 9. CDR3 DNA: TGTGCCAGCAGCTTCTGGCGGGAGGGCCAGAACGGGGAGCTGTTTTTT. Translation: CASSFWREGQNGELFF.

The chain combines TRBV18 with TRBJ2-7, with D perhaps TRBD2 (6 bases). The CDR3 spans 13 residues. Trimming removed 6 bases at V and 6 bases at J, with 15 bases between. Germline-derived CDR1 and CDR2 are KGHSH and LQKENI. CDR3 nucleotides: TGTGCCAGCTCTCCTGGGGGACTCCCCGAGCAGTACTTC. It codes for CASSPGGLPEQYF.

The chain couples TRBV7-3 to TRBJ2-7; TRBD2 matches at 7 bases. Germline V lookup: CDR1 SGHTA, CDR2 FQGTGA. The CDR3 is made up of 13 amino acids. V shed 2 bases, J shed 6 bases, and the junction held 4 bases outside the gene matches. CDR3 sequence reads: CASSLVASGEQYF. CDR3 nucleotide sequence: TGTGCCAGCAGCTTAGTAGCTAGCGGCGAGCAGTACTTC. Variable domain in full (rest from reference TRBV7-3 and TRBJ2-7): GAGVSQTPSNKVTEKGKYVELRCDPISGHTALYWYRQSLGQGPEFLIYFQGTGAADDSGLPNDRFFAVRPEGSVSTLKIQRTERGDSAVYLCASSLVASGEQYFGPGTRLTVT.

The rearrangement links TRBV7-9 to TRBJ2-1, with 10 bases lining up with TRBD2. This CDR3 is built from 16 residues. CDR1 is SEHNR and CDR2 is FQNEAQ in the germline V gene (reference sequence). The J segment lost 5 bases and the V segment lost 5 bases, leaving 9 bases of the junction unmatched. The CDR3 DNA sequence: TGTGCCAGCAGCCATCTAGCGGGAGCTCCGGACAATGAGCAGTTCTTC. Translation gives CASSHLAGAPDNEQFF.

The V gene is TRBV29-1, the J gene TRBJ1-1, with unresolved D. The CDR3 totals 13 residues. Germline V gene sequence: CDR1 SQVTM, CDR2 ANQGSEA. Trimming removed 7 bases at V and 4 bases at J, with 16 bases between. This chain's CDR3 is CSADWSAGTEAFF. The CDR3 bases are TGCAGCGCTGATTGGTCGGCGGGCACTGAAGCTTTCTTT. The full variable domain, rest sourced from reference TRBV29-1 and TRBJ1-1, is SAVISQKPSRDICQRGTSLTIQCQVDSQVTMMFWYRQQPGQSLTLIATANQGSEATYESGFVIDKFPISRPNLTFSTLTVSNMSPEDSSIYLCSADWSAGTEAFFGQGTRLTVV.

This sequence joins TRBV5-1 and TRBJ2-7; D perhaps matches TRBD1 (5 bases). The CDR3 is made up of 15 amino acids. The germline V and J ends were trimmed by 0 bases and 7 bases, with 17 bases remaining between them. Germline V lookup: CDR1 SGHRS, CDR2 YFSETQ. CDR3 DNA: TGCGCCAGCAGCTTGGACCCTGGGGCTTCGAGGGAGCAGTACTTC. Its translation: CASSLDPGASREQYF.

The CDR3 reads CASREFLGRRSYEQYF. The CDR3 DNA follows: TGTGCCTCACGCGAATTCTTGGGACGGAGATCCTACGAGCAGTACTTC. The gene calls are TRBV30 and TRBJ2-7; either TRBD1 or TRBD2 may supply D (5 bases each). The V gene's germline CDR1 is GTSNPN and CDR2 SVGIG (reference sequence). This CDR3 spans 16 amino acids. V shed 7 bases and J shed 1 base, with 23 bases lying between them.

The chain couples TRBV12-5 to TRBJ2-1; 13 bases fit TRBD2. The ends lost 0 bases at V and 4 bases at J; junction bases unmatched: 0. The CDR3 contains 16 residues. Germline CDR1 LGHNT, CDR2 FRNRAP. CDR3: CASGLVLAGGYNEQFF. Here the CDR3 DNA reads TGTGCTAGTGGTTTGGTACTAGCGGGAGGGTACAATGAGCAGTTCTTC.

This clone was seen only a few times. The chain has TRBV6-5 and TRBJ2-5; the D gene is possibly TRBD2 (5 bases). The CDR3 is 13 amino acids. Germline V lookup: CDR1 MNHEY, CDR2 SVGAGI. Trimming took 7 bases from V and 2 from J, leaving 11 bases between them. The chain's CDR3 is CASIQTGQETQYF. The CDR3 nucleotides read TGTGCCAGCATTCAGACGGGGCAAGAGACCCAGTACTTC.

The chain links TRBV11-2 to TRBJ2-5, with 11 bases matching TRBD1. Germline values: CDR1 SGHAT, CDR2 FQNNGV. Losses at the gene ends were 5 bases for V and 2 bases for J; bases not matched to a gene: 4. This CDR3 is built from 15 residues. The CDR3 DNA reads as TGTGCCAGCAGCGCCGGGACAGGGGGGCAAGAGACCCAGTACTTC. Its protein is CASSAGTGGQETQYF.

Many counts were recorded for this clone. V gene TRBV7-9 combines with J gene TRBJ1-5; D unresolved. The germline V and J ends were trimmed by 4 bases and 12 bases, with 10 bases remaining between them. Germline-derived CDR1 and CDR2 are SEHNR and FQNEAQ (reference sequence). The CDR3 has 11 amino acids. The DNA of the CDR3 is TGTGCCAGCAGCTCTGGACTGATCCAGCATTTT. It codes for CASSSGLIQHF.

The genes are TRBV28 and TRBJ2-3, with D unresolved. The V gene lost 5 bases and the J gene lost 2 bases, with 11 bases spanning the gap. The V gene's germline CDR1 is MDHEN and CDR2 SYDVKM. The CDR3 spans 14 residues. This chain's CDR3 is CASSPSTHTDTQYF. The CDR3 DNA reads TGTGCCAGCAGTCCCAGCACCCACACAGATACGCAGTATTTT. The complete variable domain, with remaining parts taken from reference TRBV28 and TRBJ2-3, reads DVKVTQSSRYLVKRTGEKVFLECVQDMDHENMFWYRQDPGLGLRLIYFSYDVKMKEKGDIPEGYSVSREKKERFSLILESASTNQTSMYLCASSPSTHTDTQYFGPGTRLTVL.

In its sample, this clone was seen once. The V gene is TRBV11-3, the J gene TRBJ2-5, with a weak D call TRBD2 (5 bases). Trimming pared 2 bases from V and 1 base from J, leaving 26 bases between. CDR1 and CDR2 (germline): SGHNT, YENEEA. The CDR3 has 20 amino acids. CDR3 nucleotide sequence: TGTGCCAGCAGCTTAACGGGGTTTGAGACCGGCAGACCCTCCCAAGAGACCCAGTACTTC. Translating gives CASSLTGFETGRPSQETQYF.

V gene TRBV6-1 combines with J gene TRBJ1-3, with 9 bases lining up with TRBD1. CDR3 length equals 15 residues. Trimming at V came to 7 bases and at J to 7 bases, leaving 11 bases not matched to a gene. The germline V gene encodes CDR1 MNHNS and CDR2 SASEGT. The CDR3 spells CASMVTGGLWNTIYF. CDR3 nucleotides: TGTGCCAGCATGGTTACAGGGGGCCTCTGGAACACCATATATTTT.

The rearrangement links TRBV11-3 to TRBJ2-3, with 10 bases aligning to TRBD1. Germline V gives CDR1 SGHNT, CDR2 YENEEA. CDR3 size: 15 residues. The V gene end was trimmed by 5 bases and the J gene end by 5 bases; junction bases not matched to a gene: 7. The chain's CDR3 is CASSNDRGLGDTQYF. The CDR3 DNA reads TGTGCCAGCAGCAACGACAGGGGGCTTGGAGATACGCAGTATTTT.

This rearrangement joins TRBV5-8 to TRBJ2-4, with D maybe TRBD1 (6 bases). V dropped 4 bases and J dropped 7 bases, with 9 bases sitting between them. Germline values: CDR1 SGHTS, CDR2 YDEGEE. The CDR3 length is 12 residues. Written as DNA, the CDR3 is TGTGCCAGCAGCCCCAGGGGTAACATTCAGTACTTC. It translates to CASSPRGNIQYF.

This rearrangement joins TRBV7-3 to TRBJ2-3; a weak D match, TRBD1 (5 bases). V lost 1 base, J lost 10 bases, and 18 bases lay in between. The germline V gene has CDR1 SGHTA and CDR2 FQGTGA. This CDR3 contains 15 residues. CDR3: CASSLNRVGPQAQYF. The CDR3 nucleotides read TGTGCCAGCAGCTTAAATCGAGTGGGGCCTCAGGCGCAGTATTTT.

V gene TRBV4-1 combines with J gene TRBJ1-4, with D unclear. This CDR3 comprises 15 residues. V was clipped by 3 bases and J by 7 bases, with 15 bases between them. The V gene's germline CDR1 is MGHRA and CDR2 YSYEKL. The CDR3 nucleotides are TGCGCCAGCAGCCAGTTGGTACGGCCCGGTGAAAAACTGTTTTTT. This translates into CASSQLVRPGEKLFF.